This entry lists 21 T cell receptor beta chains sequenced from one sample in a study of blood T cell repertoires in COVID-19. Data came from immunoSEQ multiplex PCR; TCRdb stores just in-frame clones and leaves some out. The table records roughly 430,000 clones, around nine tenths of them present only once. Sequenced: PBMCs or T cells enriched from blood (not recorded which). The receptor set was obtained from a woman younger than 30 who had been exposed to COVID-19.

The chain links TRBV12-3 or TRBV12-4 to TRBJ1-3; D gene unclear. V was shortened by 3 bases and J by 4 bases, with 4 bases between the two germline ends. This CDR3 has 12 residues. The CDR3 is CASSFRGNTIYF. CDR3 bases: TGTGCCAGCAGTTTCAGGGGAAACACCATATATTTT.

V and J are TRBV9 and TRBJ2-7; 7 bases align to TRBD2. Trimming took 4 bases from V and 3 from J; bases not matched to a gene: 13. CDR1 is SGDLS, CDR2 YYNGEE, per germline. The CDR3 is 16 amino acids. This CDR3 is CASSPSGRGSFYEQYF. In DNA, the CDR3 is TGTGCCAGCAGCCCATCGGGGCGGGGGAGTTTCTACGAGCAGTACTTC.

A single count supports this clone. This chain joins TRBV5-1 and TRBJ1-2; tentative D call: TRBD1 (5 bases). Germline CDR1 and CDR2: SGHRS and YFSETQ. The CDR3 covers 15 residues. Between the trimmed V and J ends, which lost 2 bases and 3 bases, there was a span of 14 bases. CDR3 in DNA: TGCGCCAGCAGCTTTCAGGGAGGGAGCGACTATGGCTACACCTTC. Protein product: CASSFQGGSDYGYTF. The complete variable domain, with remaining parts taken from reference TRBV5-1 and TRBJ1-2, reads KAGVTQTPRYLIKTRGQQVTLSCSPISGHRSVSWYQQTPGQGLQFLFEYFSETQRNKGNFPGRFSGRQFSNSRSEMNVSTLELGDSALYLCASSFQGGSDYGYTFGSGTRLTVV.

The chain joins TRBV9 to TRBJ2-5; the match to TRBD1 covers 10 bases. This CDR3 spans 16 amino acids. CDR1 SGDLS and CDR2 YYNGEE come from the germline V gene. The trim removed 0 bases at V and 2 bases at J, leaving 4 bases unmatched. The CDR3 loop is CASSVDPGQGQETQYF. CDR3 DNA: TGTGCCAGCAGCGTAGACCCGGGACAGGGGCAAGAGACCCAGTACTTC.

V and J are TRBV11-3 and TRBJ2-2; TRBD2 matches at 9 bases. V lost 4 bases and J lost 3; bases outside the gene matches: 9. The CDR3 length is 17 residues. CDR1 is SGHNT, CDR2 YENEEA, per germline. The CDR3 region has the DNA TGTGCCAGCAGCTCCGCCTTGGCGGGAGGGGACACCGGGGAGCTGTTTTTT. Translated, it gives CASSSALAGGDTGELFF.

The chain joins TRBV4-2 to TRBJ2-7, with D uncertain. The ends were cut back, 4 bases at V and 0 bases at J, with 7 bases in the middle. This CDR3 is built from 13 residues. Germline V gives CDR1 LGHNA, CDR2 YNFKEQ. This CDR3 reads CASSPLTSYEQYF. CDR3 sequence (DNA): TGTGCCAGCAGCCCACTTACCTCCTACGAGCAGTACTTC.

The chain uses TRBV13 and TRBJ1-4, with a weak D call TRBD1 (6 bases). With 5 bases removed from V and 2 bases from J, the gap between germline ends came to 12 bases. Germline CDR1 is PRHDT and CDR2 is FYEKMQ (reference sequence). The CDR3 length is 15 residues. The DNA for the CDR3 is TGTGCCAGCAGCCGCACAGGGTATACTAATGAAAAACTGTTTTTT. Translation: CASSRTGYTNEKLFF.

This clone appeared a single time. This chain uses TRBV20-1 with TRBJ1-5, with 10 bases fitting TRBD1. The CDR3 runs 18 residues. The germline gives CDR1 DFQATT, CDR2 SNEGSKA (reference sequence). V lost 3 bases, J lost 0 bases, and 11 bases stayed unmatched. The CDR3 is CSASGPGQGPYSNQPQHF. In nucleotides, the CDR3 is TGCAGTGCTAGTGGTCCGGGACAGGGGCCTTATAGCAATCAGCCCCAGCATTTT.

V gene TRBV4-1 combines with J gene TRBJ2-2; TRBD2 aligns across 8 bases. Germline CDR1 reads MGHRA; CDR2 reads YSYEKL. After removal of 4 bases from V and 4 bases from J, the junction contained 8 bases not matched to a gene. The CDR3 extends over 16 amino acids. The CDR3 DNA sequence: TGCGCCAGCAGCCTCTTACTAGCGGTCGGCACCGGGGAGCTGTTTTTT. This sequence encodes CASSLLLAVGTGELFF.

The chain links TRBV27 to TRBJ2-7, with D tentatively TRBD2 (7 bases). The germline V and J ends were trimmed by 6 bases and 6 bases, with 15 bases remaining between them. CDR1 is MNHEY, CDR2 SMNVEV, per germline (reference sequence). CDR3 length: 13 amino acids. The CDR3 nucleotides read TGTGCCAGCAGGGGGGGGGCCGGGGGCGAGCAGTACTTC. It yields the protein CASRGGAGGEQYF.

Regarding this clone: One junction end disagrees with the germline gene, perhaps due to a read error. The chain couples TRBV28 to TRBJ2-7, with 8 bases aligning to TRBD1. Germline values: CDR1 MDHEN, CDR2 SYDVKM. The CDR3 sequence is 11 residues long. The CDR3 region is CASSAGGRINF. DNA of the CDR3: TGTGCCAGCAGTGCAGGGGGCCGGATTAACTTC.

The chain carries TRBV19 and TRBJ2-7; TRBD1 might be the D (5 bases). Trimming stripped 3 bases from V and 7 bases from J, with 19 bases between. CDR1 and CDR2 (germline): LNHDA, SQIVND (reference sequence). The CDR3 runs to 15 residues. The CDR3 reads CASSIGQGTLEEQYF. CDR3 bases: TGTGCCAGTAGTATTGGGCAGGGAACCCTTGAAGAGCAGTACTTC.

The CDR3 spells CASSTQGTGDYGYTF. In nucleotides, the CDR3 is TGTGCCAGTAGCACCCAAGGGACAGGGGACTATGGCTACACCTTC. The chain recombines TRBV19 with TRBJ1-2; 10 bases match TRBD1. V gave up 6 bases and J gave up 3 bases; unmatched junction bases: 7. The CDR3 has 15 amino acids. Germline-derived CDR1 and CDR2 are LNHDA and SQIVND (reference sequence). Looking up the rest from reference TRBV19 and TRBJ1-2 gives the full variable domain: DGGITQSPKYLFRKEGQNVTLSCEQNLNHDAMYWYRQDPGQGLRLIYYSQIVNDFQKGDIAEGYSVSREKKESFPLTVTSAQKNPTAFYLCASSTQGTGDYGYTFGSGTRLTVV.

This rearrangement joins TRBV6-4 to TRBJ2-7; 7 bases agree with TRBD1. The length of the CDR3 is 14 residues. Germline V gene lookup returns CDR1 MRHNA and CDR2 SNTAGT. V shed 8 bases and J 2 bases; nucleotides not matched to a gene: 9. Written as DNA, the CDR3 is TGTGCCAGCCCCGTGAGGACAGGACCCTACGAGCAGTACTTC. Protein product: CASPVRTGPYEQYF.

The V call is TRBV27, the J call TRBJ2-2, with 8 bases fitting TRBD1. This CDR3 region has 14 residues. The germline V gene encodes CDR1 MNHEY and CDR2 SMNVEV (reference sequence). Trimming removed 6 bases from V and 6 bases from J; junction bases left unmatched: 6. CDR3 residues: CASRRTGGAGELFF. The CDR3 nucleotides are TGTGCCAGCAGGCGTACAGGGGGTGCCGGGGAGCTGTTTTTT.

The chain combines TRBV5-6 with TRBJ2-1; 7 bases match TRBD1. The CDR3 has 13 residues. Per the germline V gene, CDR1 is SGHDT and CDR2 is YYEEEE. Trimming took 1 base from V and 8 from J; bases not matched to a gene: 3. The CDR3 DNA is TGTGCCAGCAGCTTGTACAGGGGCGATGAGCAGTTCTTC. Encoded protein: CASSLYRGDEQFF.

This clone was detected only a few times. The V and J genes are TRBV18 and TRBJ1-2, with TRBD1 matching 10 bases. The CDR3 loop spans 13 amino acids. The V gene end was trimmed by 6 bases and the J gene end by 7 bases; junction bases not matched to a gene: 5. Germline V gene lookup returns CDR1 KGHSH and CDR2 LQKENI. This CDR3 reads CASSRTGGTGYTF. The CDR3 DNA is TGTGCCAGCTCGAGGACAGGGGGAACTGGCTACACCTTC.

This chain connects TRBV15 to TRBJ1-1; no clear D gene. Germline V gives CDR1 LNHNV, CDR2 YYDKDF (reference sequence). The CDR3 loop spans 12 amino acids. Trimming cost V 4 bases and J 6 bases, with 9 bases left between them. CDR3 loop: CATSTGVSEAFF. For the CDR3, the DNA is TGTGCCACCAGCACCGGGGTGTCTGAAGCTTTCTTT.

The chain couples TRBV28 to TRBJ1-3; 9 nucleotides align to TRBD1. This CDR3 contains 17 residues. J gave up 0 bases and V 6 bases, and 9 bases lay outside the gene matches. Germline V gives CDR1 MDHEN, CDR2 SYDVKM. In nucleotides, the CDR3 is TGTGCCAGCAGATCCTCTCAGGGACAGGGCTCTGGAAACACCATATATTTT. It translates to CASRSSQGQGSGNTIYF.

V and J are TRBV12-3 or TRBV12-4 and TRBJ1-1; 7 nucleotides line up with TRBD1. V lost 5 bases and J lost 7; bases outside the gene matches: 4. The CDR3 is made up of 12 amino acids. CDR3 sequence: CASSPGTVEAFF. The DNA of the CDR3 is TGTGCCAGCAGTCCCGGGACAGTTGAAGCTTTCTTT.

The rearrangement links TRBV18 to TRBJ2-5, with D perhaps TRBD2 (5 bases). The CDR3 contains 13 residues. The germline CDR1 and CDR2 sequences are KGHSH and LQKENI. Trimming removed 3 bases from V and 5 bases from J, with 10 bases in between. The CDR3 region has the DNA TGTGCCAGCTCACCGGGGTGGGAGGAGACCCAGTACTTC. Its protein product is CASSPGWEETQYF. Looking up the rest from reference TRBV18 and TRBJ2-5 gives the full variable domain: NAGVMQNPRHLVRRRGQEARLRCSPMKGHSHVYWYRQLPEEGLKFMVYLQKENIIDESGMPKERFSAEFPKEGPSILRIQQVVRGDSAAYFCASSPGWEETQYFGPGTRLLVL.